These 9 T cell receptor beta chains originate from one sample sequenced in a study of cytomegalovirus exposure and HLA in healthy donors. Use of 60 Vbeta and 13 Jbeta primers characterized the PCR. The method was immunoSEQ multiplex PCR; TCRdb's version includes in-frame clones alone and lacks a portion of them. Of fewer than 200,000 clones listed, approximately 77% are singletons. The sample consisted of PBMCs. These TCRs come from a male donor in good health and CMV-seronegative.

This chain connects TRBV19 to TRBJ2-7, with TRBD1 identical over 7 bases. This CDR3 spans 14 amino acids. The junction had 8 bases not matched to a gene; V was cut back by 5 bases and J by 4 bases. Germline V gene data show CDR1 as LNHDA and CDR2 as SQIVND (reference sequence). CDR3: CASSYQTGDYEQYF. CDR3 in DNA: TGTGCCAGTAGTTACCAAACAGGGGATTACGAGCAGTACTTC. The variable domain in full, completed from reference TRBV19 and TRBJ2-7, reads DGGITQSPKYLFRKEGQNVTLSCEQNLNHDAMYWYRQDPGQGLRLIYYSQIVNDFQKGDIAEGYSVSREKKESFPLTVTSAQKNPTAFYLCASSYQTGDYEQYFGPGTRLTVT.

J is TRBJ2-7 and V is TRBV19; possibly TRBD1 for D (5 bases). CDR3 length: 15 amino acids. V lost 5 bases, J lost 4 bases, and 18 bases lay in between. CDR1 and CDR2 from the germline V gene are LNHDA and SQIVND (reference sequence). The CDR3 DNA reads TGTGCCAGTAGTGTTGTCGGTACAGGCCTGTACGAGCAGTACTTC. Amino acids: CASSVVGTGLYEQYF.

The J gene is TRBJ2-2, the V gene TRBV6-6; D is perhaps TRBD1 (5 bases). V gave up 6 bases and J gave up 4 bases, with 15 bases separating them. Germline V gives CDR1 MNHNY, CDR2 SVGAGI (reference sequence). CDR3 length: 15 residues. The CDR3 DNA is TGTGCCAGCAGGGCCCGGCAGGGAAGCACCGGGGAGCTGTTTTTT. Translated: CASRARQGSTGELFF.

Remarks on this clone: At one boundary the junction diverges from the germline segment, which might be a read error. The gene calls are TRBV7-9 and TRBJ2-2, with TRBD2 matching over 10 bases. The germline V gene encodes CDR1 SEHNR and CDR2 FQNEAQ (reference sequence). The CDR3 covers 16 residues. CDR3 in amino acids: CSSSPSGSGMIGELFF. In nucleotides, the CDR3 is TGTTCCAGCTCCCCTAGCGGGAGTGGGATGATCGGGGAGCTGTTTTTT.

V and J are TRBV7-3 and TRBJ1-2, with 7 nucleotides matching TRBD1. The CDR3 is 15 residues long. Germline CDR1 and CDR2: SGHTA and FQGTGA. Trimming took 4 bases from V and 4 from J; bases not matched to a gene: 9. CDR3 in DNA: TGTGCCAGCAGCTCCGACAGGGAGGATGTCTATGGCTACACCTTC. This translates into CASSSDREDVYGYTF. The whole variable domain, filled in from reference TRBV7-3 and TRBJ1-2, reads GAGVSQTPSNKVTEKGKYVELRCDPISGHTALYWYRQSLGQGPEFLIYFQGTGAADDSGLPNDRFFAVRPEGSVSTLKIQRTERGDSAVYLCASSSDREDVYGYTFGSGTRLTVV.

The V and J genes are TRBV9 and TRBJ2-7, with D tentatively TRBD2 (5 bases). This CDR3 is built from 16 residues. V was trimmed by 0 bases and J by 4 bases, leaving 17 bases between them. The germline CDR1 and CDR2 sequences are SGDLS and YYNGEE. The CDR3 coding sequence is TGTGCCAGCAGCGTAGCCCCCCGTGGCGGGTTGTACGAGCAGTACTTC. Its translation is CASSVAPRGGLYEQYF.

The rearrangement links TRBV6-5 to TRBJ2-7; D possibly corresponds to TRBD2 (5 bases). V lost 2 bases and J 2 bases, leaving 10 bases between the germline ends. The CDR3 totals 14 residues. Germline-derived CDR1 and CDR2 are MNHEY and SVGAGI. CDR3 coding DNA: TGTGCCAGCAGTTACGCGGGTCTTCCCTACGAGCAGTACTTC. It is translated as CASSYAGLPYEQYF.

The chain combines TRBV2 with TRBJ2-1, with TRBD2 identical over 10 bases. Germline lookup yields CDR1 SNHLY and CDR2 FYNNEI. The V gene end was trimmed by 7 bases and the J gene end by 1 base; junction bases not matched to a gene: 4. There are 15 residues in the CDR3. The CDR3 sequence is CASITSGISYNEQFF. The CDR3, as DNA: TGTGCCAGCATCACTAGCGGGATTTCCTACAATGAGCAGTTCTTC.

J is TRBJ2-7 and V is TRBV28; tentatively, D is TRBD2 (6 bases). The CDR3 spans 11 residues. The V gene's germline CDR1 is MDHEN and CDR2 SYDVKM. With 3 bases removed from V and 7 bases from J, the gap between germline ends came to 7 bases. As DNA, the CDR3 is TGTGCCAGCAGTTTTGCGGGGGAGCAGTACTTC. Residues: CASSFAGEQYF.